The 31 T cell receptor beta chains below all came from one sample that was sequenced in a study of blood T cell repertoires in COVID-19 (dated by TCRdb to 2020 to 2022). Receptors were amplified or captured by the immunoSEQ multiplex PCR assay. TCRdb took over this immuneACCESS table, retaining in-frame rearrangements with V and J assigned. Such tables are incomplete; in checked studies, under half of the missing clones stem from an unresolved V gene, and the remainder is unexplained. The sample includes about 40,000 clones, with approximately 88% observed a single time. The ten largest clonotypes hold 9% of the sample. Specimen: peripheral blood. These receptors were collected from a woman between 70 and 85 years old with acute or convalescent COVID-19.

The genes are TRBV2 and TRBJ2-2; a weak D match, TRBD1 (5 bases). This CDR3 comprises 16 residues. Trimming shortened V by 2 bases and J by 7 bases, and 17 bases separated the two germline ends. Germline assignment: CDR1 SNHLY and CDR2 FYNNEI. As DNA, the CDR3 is TGTGCCAGCAGTGAAAGCTTAGACAGCCGGGTCGGGGAGCTGTTTTTT. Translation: CASSESLDSRVGELFF.

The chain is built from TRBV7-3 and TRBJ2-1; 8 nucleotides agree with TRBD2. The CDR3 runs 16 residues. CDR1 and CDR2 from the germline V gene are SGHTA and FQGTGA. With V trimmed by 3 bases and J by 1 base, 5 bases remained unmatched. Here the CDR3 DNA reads TGTGCCAGCAGCTTTACGGCTAGCGGGTCCTACAATGAGCAGTTCTTC. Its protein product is CASSFTASGSYNEQFF.

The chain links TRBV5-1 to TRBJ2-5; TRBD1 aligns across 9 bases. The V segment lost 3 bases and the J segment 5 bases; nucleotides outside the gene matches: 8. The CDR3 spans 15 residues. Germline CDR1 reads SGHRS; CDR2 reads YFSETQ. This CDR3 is CASSSGQGRKETQYF. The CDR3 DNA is TGCGCCAGCAGCTCAGGACAGGGGAGAAAGGAGACCCAGTACTTC.

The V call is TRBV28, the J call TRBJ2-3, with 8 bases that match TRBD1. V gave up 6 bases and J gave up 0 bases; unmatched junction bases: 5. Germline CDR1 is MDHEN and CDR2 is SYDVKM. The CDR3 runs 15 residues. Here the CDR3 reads CASSGDRLSTDTQYF. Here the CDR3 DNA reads TGTGCCAGCAGCGGGGACAGGTTGAGCACAGATACGCAGTATTTT.

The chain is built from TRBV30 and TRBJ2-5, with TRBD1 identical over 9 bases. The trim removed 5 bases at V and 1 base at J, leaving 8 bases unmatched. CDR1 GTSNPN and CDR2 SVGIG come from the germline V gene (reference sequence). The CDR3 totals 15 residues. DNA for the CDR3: TGTGCCTGGGAAACCGGGACAGGGCTCCAAGAGACCCAGTACTTC. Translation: CAWETGTGLQETQYF. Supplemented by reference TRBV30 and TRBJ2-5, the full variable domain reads SQTIHQWPATLVQPVGSPLSLECTVEGTSNPNLYWYRQAAGRGLQLLFYSVGIGQISSEVPQNLSASRPQDRQFILSSKKLLLSDSGFYLCAWETGTGLQETQYFGPGTRLLVL.

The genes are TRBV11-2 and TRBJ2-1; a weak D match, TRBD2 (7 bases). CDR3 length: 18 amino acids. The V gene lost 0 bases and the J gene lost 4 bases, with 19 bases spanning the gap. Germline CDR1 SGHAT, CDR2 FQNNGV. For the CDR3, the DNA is TGTGCCAGCAGCTTAGAGGACCCTGGACTAGGGGGATACAATGAGCAGTTCTTC. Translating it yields CASSLEDPGLGGYNEQFF.

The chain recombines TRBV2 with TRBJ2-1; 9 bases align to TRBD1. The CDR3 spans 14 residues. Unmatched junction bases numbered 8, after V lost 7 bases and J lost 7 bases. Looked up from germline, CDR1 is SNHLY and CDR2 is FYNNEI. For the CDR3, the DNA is TGTGCCAGCAACCCGGGACAGGGAAAGAATGAGCAGTTCTTC. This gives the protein CASNPGQGKNEQFF.

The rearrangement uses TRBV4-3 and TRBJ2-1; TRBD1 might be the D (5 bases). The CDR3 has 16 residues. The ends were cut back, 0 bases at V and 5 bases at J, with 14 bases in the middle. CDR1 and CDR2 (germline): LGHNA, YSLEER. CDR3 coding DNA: TGCGCCAGCAGCCAAGAAGCGCGGCTAGGGGACAATGAGCAGTTCTTC. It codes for CASSQEARLGDNEQFF.

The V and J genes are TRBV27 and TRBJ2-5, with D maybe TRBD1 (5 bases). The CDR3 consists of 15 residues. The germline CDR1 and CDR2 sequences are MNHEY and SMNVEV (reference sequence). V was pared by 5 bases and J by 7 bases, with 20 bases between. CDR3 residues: CASSVTTQGSRTQYF. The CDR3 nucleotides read TGTGCCAGCAGTGTAACGACTCAGGGATCCCGGACCCAGTACTTC.

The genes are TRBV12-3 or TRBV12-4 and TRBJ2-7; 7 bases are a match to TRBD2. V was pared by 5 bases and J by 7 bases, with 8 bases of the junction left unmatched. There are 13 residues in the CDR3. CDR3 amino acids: CASSPRPSGEQYV. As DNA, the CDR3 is TGTGCCAGCAGTCCTAGGCCTAGCGGTGAGCAGTACGTC.

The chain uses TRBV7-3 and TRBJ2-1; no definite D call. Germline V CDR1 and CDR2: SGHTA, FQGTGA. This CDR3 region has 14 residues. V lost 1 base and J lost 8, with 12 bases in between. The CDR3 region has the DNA TGTGCCAGCAGCTTAAATGGTCGACGGGATGAGCAGTTCTTC. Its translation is CASSLNGRRDEQFF.

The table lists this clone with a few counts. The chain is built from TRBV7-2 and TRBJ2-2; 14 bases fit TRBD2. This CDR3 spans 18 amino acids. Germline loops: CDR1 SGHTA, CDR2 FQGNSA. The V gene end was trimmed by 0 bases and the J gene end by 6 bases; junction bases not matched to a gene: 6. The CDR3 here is CASSLAGLAGAEAGELFF. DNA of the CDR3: TGTGCCAGCAGCTTAGCGGGACTAGCGGGAGCCGAAGCCGGGGAGCTGTTTTTT.

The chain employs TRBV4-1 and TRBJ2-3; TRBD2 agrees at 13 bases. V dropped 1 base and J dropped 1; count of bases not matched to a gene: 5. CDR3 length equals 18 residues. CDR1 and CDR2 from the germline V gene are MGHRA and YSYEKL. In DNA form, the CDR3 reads TGCGCCAGCAGCCAAGGCCTAGGACTAGCGGGGGGCACAGATACGCAGTATTTT. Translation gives CASSQGLGLAGGTDTQYF.

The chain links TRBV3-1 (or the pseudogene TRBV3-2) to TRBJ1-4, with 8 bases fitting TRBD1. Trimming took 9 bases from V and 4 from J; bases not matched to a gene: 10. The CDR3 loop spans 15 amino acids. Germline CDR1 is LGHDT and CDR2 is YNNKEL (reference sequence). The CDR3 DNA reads TGTGCCAGTAGAGCAGGGGGCGGAAGTAATGAAAAACTGTTTTTT. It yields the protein CASRAGGGSNEKLFF.

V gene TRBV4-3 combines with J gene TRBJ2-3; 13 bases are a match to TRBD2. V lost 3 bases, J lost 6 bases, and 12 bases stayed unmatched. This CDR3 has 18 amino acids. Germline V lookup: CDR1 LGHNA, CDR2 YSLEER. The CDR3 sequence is CASSHNPGLAGQVDTQYF. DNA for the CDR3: TGCGCCAGCAGCCATAACCCGGGACTAGCGGGGCAAGTGGATACGCAGTATTTT.

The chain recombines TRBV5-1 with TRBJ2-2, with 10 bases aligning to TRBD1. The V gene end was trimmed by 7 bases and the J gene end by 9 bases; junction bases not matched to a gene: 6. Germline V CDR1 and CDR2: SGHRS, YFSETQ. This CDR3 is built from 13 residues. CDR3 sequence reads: CASARDRGRELFF. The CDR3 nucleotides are TGCGCCAGCGCCCGGGACAGGGGACGGGAGCTGTTTTTT. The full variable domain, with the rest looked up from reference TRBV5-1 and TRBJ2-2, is KAGVTQTPRYLIKTRGQQVTLSCSPISGHRSVSWYQQTPGQGLQFLFEYFSETQRNKGNFPGRFSGRQFSNSRSEMNVSTLELGDSALYLCASARDRGRELFFGEGSRLTVL.

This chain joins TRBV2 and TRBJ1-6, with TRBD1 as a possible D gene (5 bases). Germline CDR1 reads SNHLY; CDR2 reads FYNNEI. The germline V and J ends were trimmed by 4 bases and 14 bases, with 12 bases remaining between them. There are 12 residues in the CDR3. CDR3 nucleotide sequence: TGTGCCAGCAGTGCCCCCGTAGGGGCCCTCCACTTT. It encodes CASSAPVGALHF. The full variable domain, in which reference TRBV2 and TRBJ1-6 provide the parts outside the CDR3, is EPEVTQTPSHQVTQMGQEVILRCVPISNHLYFYWYRQILGQKVEFLVSFYNNEISEKSEIFDDQFSVERPDGSNFTLKIRSTKLEDSAMYFCASSAPVGALHFGNGTRLTVT.

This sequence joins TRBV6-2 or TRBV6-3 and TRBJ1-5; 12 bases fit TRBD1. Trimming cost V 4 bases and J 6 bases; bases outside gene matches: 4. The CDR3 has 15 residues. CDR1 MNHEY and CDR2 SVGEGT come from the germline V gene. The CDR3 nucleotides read TGTGCCAGCAGTTCCGGGACAGGGGGCTTTCAGCCCCAGCATTTT. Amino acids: CASSSGTGGFQPQHF.

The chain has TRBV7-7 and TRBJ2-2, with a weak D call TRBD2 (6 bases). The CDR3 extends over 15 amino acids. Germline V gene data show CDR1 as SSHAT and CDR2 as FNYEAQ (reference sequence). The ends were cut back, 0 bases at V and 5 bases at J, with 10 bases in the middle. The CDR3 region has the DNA TGTGCCAGCAGCTTAGCCGGGGGAGAGACCGGGGAGCTGTTTTTT. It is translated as CASSLAGGETGELFF.

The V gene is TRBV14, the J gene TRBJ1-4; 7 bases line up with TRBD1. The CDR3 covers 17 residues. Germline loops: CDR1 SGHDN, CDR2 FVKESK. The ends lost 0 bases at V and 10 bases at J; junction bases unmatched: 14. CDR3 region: CASSQDWGQRTERKLFF. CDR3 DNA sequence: TGTGCCAGCAGCCAAGACTGGGGACAGCGGACCGAACGAAAACTGTTTTTT.

The CDR3 loop reads CASSLTGTGSTEAFF. CDR3 nucleotides: TGTGCCAGCAGCCTCACCGGGACAGGGAGTACTGAAGCTTTCTTT. This chain joins TRBV3-1 (or the pseudogene TRBV3-2) and TRBJ1-1; 9 bases match TRBD1. The CDR3 covers 15 residues. Germline trimming cut 4 bases from V and 5 bases from J; bases unmatched to any gene: 8. In germline, CDR1 is LGHDT, CDR2 YNNKEL (reference sequence).

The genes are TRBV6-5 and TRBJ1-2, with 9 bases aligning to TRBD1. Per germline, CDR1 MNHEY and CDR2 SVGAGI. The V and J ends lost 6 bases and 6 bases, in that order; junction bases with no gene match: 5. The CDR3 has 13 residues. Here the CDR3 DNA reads TGTGCCAGCAGACACGGACAGGGGAATGGCTACACCTTC. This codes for CASRHGQGNGYTF.

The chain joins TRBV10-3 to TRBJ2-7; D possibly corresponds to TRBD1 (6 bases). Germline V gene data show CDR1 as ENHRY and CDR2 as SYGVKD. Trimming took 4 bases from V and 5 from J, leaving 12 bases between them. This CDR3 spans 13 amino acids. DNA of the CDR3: TGTGCCATCAGTGTGGGGGCCCCGAACGAGCAGTACGTC. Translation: CAISVGAPNEQYV.

In DNA form, the CDR3 reads TGTGCCAGCAGCCAAGTGAGGCTAGCGGAAGCAAGTGGGTACTACGAGCAGTACGTC. Amino acids: CASSQVRLAEASGYYEQYV. The rearrangement joins TRBV3-1 (or the pseudogene TRBV3-2) to TRBJ2-7, with TRBD2 identical over 7 bases. The germline gives CDR1 LGHDT, CDR2 YNNKEL (reference sequence). J lost 3 bases, V lost 1 base, and 18 bases had no gene match. There are 19 residues in the CDR3.

CDR3: CASSVRTGTGDFADTQYF. CDR3 in DNA: TGTGCCAGCAGCGTCAGGACCGGGACAGGGGACTTTGCAGATACGCAGTATTTT. This chain uses TRBV5-6 with TRBJ2-3; 10 bases are shared with TRBD1. Germline CDR1 is SGHDT and CDR2 is YYEEEE. J was trimmed by 4 bases and V by 4 bases; bases with no gene match: 15. The CDR3 is 18 amino acids.

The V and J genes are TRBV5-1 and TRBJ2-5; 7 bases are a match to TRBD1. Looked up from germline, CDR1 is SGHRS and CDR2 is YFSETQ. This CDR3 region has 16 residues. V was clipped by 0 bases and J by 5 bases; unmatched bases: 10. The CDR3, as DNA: TGCGCCAGCAGCTTGGGACAGGGTAATACTGTTGAGACCCAGTACTTC. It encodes CASSLGQGNTVETQYF.

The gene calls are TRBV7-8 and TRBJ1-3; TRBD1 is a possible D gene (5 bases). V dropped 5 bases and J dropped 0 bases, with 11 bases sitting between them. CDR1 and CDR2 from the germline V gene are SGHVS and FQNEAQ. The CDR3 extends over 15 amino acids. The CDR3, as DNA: TGTGCCAGCAGCGGCAGGACAAACTCTGGAAACACCATATATTTT. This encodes CASSGRTNSGNTIYF.

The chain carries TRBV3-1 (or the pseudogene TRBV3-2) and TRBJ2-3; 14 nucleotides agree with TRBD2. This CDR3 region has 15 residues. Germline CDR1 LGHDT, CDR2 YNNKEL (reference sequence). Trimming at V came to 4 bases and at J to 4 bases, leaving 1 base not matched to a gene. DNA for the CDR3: TGTGCCAGCAGCCCGGGACTAGCGGGAGCAGATACGCAGTATTTT. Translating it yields CASSPGLAGADTQYF.

The CDR3 sequence: CASSFGRSYGYTF. In DNA form, the CDR3 reads TGTGCCAGCAGTTTCGGAAGGAGCTATGGCTACACCTTC. This sequence joins TRBV27 and TRBJ1-2; no clear D. This CDR3 comprises 13 residues. V lost 3 bases to trimming and J lost 4 bases, with 9 bases between them. The V gene's germline CDR1 is MNHEY and CDR2 SMNVEV (reference sequence).

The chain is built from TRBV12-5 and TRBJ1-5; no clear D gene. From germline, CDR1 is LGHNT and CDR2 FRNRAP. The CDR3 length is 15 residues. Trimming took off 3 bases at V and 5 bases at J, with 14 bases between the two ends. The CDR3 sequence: CASGLGSGPYQPQHF. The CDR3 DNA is TGTGCTAGTGGTTTAGGATCAGGCCCTTATCAGCCCCAGCATTTT.

The CDR3 nucleotides are TGTGCCTGGGGTCCGGGACTAGCGGGAGCCCGGCAGTTCTTC. The encoded protein is CAWGPGLAGARQFF. This chain connects TRBV30 to TRBJ2-1, with TRBD2 matching 14 bases. The J segment lost 12 bases and the V segment lost 5 bases, leaving 9 bases of the junction unmatched. The CDR3 covers 14 residues. Per germline, CDR1 GTSNPN and CDR2 SVGIG (reference sequence).